A single sample gave rise to the 2 T cell receptor beta chains below, sequenced in a study of blood T cell repertoires in COVID-19 (dated by TCRdb to 2018 to 2021). The library was built by means of the immunoSEQ multiplex PCR assay. TCRdb took over this immuneACCESS table, retaining in-frame rearrangements with V and J assigned. Such tables are incomplete; in checked studies, under half of the missing clones stem from an unresolved V gene, and the remainder is unexplained. Counted in this sample were 180,000 or so clones; 80% of them appeared once. The top ten constitute around 15% of the sample. The sample comprised PBMCs or T cells enriched from blood (not recorded which). The receptors stem from a man aged 55 to 70 who had been exposed to COVID-19.

This clone was seen only once. The chain is built from TRBV19 and TRBJ2-7; D is possibly TRBD1 (6 bases). Trimming pared 8 bases from V and 1 base from J, leaving 15 bases between. In germline, CDR1 is LNHDA, CDR2 SQIVND (reference sequence). The CDR3 is 14 residues long. CDR3 in amino acids: CASSLGDKSYEQYF. For the CDR3, the DNA is TGTGCCAGTTCCCTGGGGGACAAATCCTACGAGCAGTACTTC.

The CDR3 here is CASRQPGNNSPLHF. The CDR3 nucleotides are TGTGCCAGCAGACAACCCGGGAACAATTCACCCCTCCACTTT. This chain links TRBV6-6 with TRBJ1-6; D is unresolved. This CDR3 has 14 residues. Deletions cut 6 bases from V and 7 bases from J, with 13 bases between. Germline V gene data show CDR1 as MNHNY and CDR2 as SVGAGI (reference sequence).